One sample yielded the 13 T cell receptor beta chains listed below, sequenced in a study of T-cell reconstitution after alpha-beta-depleted transplantation in children (dated by TCRdb to the mid-2010s). Preparation of the library involved PCR. The reads were generated on an Illumina HiSeq 2500. TCR libraries were prepared with molecular barcoding, using unique molecular identifiers to normalize TCRbeta repertoire quantification. TCRdb redid the processing of the public reads, applying fastp at Q25 and MiXCR, and retained in-frame beta chains. Each entry is one CDR3 protein sequence, shown with its most common DNA and genes. The sample yields 800,000 to 1,000,000 distinct CDR3 sequences; roughly 29% were counted once. More than 25% of the sample comes from the top ten. The treatment or condition tag for this specimen amounts to: allogeneic hematopoietic cell transplantation with graft depleted of TCRalphabeta T cells and CD19 B cells.

The material was PBMCs, mostly from graft donor cells, obtained 360 days after TCRalphabeta/CD19-depleted stem cell transplant. The receptors stem from a boy younger than two who had a stem cell transplant for SCID, so the T cells may come from the graft donor.

The chain carries TRBV5-1 and TRBJ2-7; 10 bases agree with TRBD1. This CDR3 has 15 amino acids. Germline CDR1 is SGHRS and CDR2 is YFSETQ. Trimming took 6 bases from V and 3 from J; bases not matched to a gene: 9. The CDR3 sequence: CASKTGGELSYEQYF. CDR3 coding DNA: TGCGCCAGCAAGACAGGGGGCGAGTTGAGCTACGAGCAGTACTTC.

This chain uses TRBV6-1 with TRBJ1-5; D is ambiguous. Deletions cut 2 bases from V and 2 bases from J, with 7 bases between. Germline V gene sequence: CDR1 MNHNS, CDR2 SASEGT. The CDR3 loop spans 14 amino acids. The CDR3 bases are TGTGCCAGCAGTGAACGCGGACGCAATCAGCCCCAGCATTTT. Protein product: CASSERGRNQPQHF.

This clonotype was detected only a few times. The chain uses TRBV24-1 and TRBJ1-5; no firm D call. From germline, CDR1 is KGHDR and CDR2 SFDVKD. Trimming cost V 5 bases and J 1 base, with 5 bases left between them. This CDR3 spans 13 amino acids. For the CDR3, the DNA is TGTGCCACCAGTGGGCAGAGCAATCAGCCCCAGCATTTT. It translates to CATSGQSNQPQHF.

Here the CDR3 reads CASSLSQTGSGEQYF. The CDR3 bases are TGTGCCAGCAGTTTATCGCAAACAGGTAGTGGCGAGCAGTACTTC. The rearrangement joins TRBV27 to TRBJ2-7, with D tentatively TRBD1 (5 bases). Germline loops: CDR1 MNHEY, CDR2 SMNVEV (reference sequence). The V end was cut by 0 bases, the J end by 6 bases, with 15 bases between. There are 15 residues in the CDR3.

This clonotype turned up a few times. J is TRBJ2-1 and V is TRBV20-1, with TRBD2 identical over 7 bases. The germline V gene encodes CDR1 DFQATT and CDR2 SNEGSKA (reference sequence). With V trimmed by 5 bases and J by 4 bases, 11 bases remained unmatched. The length of the CDR3 is 15 residues. The DNA for the CDR3 is TGCAGTGCTTCCCAGCGGGGCTGGTATTACAATGAGCAGTTCTTC. Translated: CSASQRGWYYNEQFF.

This clonotype appeared a few times. The chain links TRBV9 to TRBJ1-6; D is undetermined. Germline V lookup: CDR1 SGDLS, CDR2 YYNGEE. The CDR3 length is 14 residues. Between the trimmed V and J ends, which lost 0 bases and 10 bases, there was a span of 11 bases. CDR3: CASSVAPIESPLHF. In DNA, the CDR3 is TGTGCCAGCAGCGTAGCTCCAATAGAATCACCCCTCCACTTT.

This clonotype has more than one count but fewer than ten. The chain employs TRBV29-1 and TRBJ2-1; D is undetermined. CDR1 SQVTM and CDR2 ANQGSEA come from the germline V gene. V lost 4 bases, J lost 3 bases, and 7 bases lay in between. The CDR3 loop spans 12 amino acids. The CDR3 sequence: CSVAYVYNEQFF. In DNA, the CDR3 is TGCAGCGTTGCTTACGTCTACAATGAGCAGTTCTTC.

This clonotype appeared a few times. The V call is TRBV5-5, the J call TRBJ2-7; a possible D gene is TRBD2 (5 bases). The CDR3 totals 13 residues. V lost 2 bases, J lost 2 bases, and 8 bases lay in between. Germline CDR1 and CDR2: SGHKS and YYEKEE (reference sequence). The CDR3 spells CASSLPSTYEQYF. CDR3 nucleotides: TGTGCCAGCAGCTTACCTAGCACCTACGAGCAGTACTTC.

The V and J genes are TRBV29-1 and TRBJ2-4; D gene uncertain. This CDR3 is 11 amino acids long. The germline CDR1 and CDR2 sequences are SQVTM and ANQGSEA. Trimming cost V 4 bases and J 6 bases, with 7 bases left between them. The CDR3 nucleotides read TGCAGCGTTGTTCAGTTAAACATTCAGTACTTC. It is translated as CSVVQLNIQYF.

This rearrangement joins TRBV20-1 to TRBJ2-7, with D perhaps matching TRBD1 (5 bases). This CDR3 contains 12 residues. V lost 3 bases to trimming and J lost 7 bases, with 13 bases between them. In germline, CDR1 is DFQATT, CDR2 SNEGSKA (reference sequence). CDR3 in DNA: TGCAGTGCTAGTCTGATTGGGGCAGAGCAGTACTTC. Amino acids: CSASLIGAEQYF.

This chain links TRBV4-2 with TRBJ2-5; 8 nucleotides align to TRBD2. V trimming: 0 bases; J trimming: 4 bases; junction bases outside the gene matches: 16. This CDR3 has 19 residues. Germline lookup yields CDR1 LGHNA and CDR2 YNFKEQ. As DNA, the CDR3 is TGTGCCAGCAGCCAAGATGGGGGGCGTGGGTCCCTAGCGGGAGAGACCCAGTACTTC. Translated, it gives CASSQDGGRGSLAGETQYF.

This clonotype was detected a few times. The chain uses TRBV10-3 and TRBJ2-5, with TRBD1 matching over 7 bases. This CDR3 has 15 amino acids. Germline CDR1 and CDR2: ENHRY and SYGVKD. V dropped 2 bases and J dropped 1; count of bases not matched to a gene: 4. Here the CDR3 reads CAISEIDRVQETQYF. In DNA, the CDR3 is TGTGCCATCAGTGAGATTGACAGGGTCCAAGAGACCCAGTACTTC.

This clonotype was detected a few times. The genes are TRBV5-1 and TRBJ2-2, with D perhaps TRBD2 (6 bases). V lost 4 bases and J lost 2, with 12 bases in between. CDR1 and CDR2 (germline): SGHRS, YFSETQ. The CDR3 consists of 15 residues. The DNA for the CDR3 is TGCGCCAGCAGCCGACTAGATTCTAACACCGGGGAGCTGTTTTTT. Protein: CASSRLDSNTGELFF.